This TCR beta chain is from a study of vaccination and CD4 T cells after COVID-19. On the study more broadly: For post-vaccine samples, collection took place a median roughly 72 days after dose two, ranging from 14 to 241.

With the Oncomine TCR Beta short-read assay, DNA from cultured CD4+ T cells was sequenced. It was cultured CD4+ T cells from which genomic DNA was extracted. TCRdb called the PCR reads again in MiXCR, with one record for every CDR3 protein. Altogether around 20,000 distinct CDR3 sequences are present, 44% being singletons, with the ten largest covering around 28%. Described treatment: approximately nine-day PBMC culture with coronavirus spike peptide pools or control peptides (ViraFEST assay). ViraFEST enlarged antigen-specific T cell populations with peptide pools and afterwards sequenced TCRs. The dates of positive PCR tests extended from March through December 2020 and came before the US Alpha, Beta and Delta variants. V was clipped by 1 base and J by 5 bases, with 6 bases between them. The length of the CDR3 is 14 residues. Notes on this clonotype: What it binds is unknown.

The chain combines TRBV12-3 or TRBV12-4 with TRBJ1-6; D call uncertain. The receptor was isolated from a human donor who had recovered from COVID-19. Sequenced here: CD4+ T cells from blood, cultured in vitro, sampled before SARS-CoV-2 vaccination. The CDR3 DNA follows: TGTGCCAGCAGTTTAGGAACAGATAATTCACCCCTCCACTTT. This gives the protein CASSLGTDNSPLHF.